What follows are 3 T cell receptor beta chains derived from one specimen sequenced in a study of radiation and T cells in renal cell carcinoma. Clones were read by immunoSEQ multiplex PCR, and TCRdb kept only the in-frame ones, dropping some. The repertoire consists of 130,000 to 150,000 clones, with 80% to 90% occurring once and the leading ten covering roughly 17%. The time point here: blood 4 weeks post-SBRT, at nephrectomy. Specified treatment: 15 Gy SBRT to primary tumor, nephrectomy 4 weeks later. Material: blood, obtained from a patient whose treatment included radiotherapy and nephrectomy. Every receptor here comes from a woman between 45 and 60 years old with renal cell carcinoma.

The rearrangement links TRBV28 to TRBJ1-1; D remains unclear. Germline loops: CDR1 MDHEN, CDR2 SYDVKM. V was clipped by 5 bases and J by 7 bases, with 11 bases between them. This CDR3 region has 12 residues. CDR3 sequence: CASSLSRGEAFF. CDR3 sequence (DNA): TGTGCCAGCAGTCTCTCCCGGGGTGAAGCTTTCTTT.

The V gene is TRBV6-6, the J gene TRBJ1-1; D possibly corresponds to TRBD1 (5 bases). The CDR3 is 14 amino acids. Trimming shortened V by 6 bases and J by 3 bases, and 14 bases separated the two germline ends. Germline assignment: CDR1 MNHNY and CDR2 SVGAGI (reference sequence). Here the CDR3 reads CASRIRALDTEAFF. CDR3 nucleotides: TGTGCCAGCAGGATCAGGGCTTTGGACACTGAAGCTTTCTTT.

This clone was seen a handful of times. This chain links TRBV28 with TRBJ1-2, with D possibly being TRBD1 (5 bases). Germline V CDR1 and CDR2: MDHEN, SYDVKM. This CDR3 is 12 amino acids long. V lost 7 bases and J lost 5, with 11 bases in between. The CDR3, as DNA: TGTGCCAGCACCTGGGACCTTTATGGCTACACCTTC. Its protein product is CASTWDLYGYTF.